Shown below are 2 T cell receptor beta chains from a single sample sequenced in a study of regulatory T cells in long-lasting Graves disease. Relying on iRepertoire HTBI primers and Arm-PCR of CDR3 regions, the team built TCR beta libraries. Using its own MiXCR run on the multiplex PCR reads, TCRdb lists one record per CDR3 protein. The sample records roughly 420,000 distinct CDR3 sequences, about 15% being singletons. Documented time point: newly diagnosed GD, antithyroid drugs for less than 3 months. PBMC RNA was the source of the TCR library. In addition, the sample was reused for a study of T cells in Graves' hyperthyroidism and ophthalmopathy.

Sequences were derived from peripheral blood mononuclear cells (PBMCs), sampled at new diagnosis, from a patient treated with antithyroid drugs. These receptors came from a woman between 50 and 59 years old with Graves disease.

This clonotype has ten or more counts. The rearrangement joins TRBV2 to TRBJ1-5; D might be TRBD1 (6 bases). This CDR3 contains 14 residues. Germline V gives CDR1 SNHLY, CDR2 FYNNEI. The V and J ends lost 5 bases and 3 bases respectively, with 11 bases between them. In DNA, the CDR3 is TGTGCCAGCAGTCTACAGGGACTCAATCAGCCCCAGCATTTT. This gives the protein CASSLQGLNQPQHF.

This clonotype was counted only a few times. This may be a read error: a much more frequent sequence differs by one nucleotide. The chain combines TRBV28 with TRBJ2-7; D is possibly TRBD2 (6 bases). This CDR3 comprises 14 residues. Trimming took 10 bases from V and 7 from J, leaving 23 bases between them. Germline CDR1 reads MDHEN; CDR2 reads SYDVKM. The CDR3 is CATKRERSYNEQYF. The CDR3 DNA follows: TGTGCCACCAAACGGGAGCGCTCCTACAATGAGCAGTACTTC. Based on the CDR3 plus reference TRBV28 and TRBJ2-7, the full variable domain is DVKVTQSSRYLVKRTGEKVFLECVQDMDHENMFWYRQDPGLGLRLIYFSYDVKMKEKGDIPEGYSVSREKKERFSLILESASTNQTSMYLCATKRERSYNEQYFGPGTRLTVT.